This T cell receptor beta chain was sequenced during a study of blood T cell repertoires in COVID-19. Study details: Samples came from the United States, Italy and Spain, spanning acute and convalescent COVID-19.

The germline CDR1 and CDR2 sequences are MNHNS and SASEGT. V was shortened by 0 bases and J by 2 bases, with 7 bases between the two germline ends. The CDR3 is 14 amino acids. Methods used by the authors: Reference gene primer amplification gave estimated nucleated cell counts. Measured with immunoSEQ multiplex PCR; TCRdb has only the in-frame clones, and not every one. The V and J calls and clone size come from that table; D and trimming were worked out from the DNA. Here the sample spans 150,000 to 200,000 clones, approximately 86% being singletons. Sequencing used peripheral blood. The source is an elderly woman in a cohort sampled during active or convalescent COVID-19. The genes are TRBV6-1 and TRBJ1-2; weak D call: TRBD1 (5 bases). The CDR3: CASSEAGLNYGYTF. As DNA, the CDR3 is TGTGCCAGCAGTGAAGCGGGACTCAACTATGGCTACACCTTC.